The T cell receptor (beta chain) described here comes from a study of blood T cells in healthy people across ages. Study conclusions and caveats: Getting older went along with TCR beta diversity per million T cells dropping roughly linearly.

Peripheral blood samples of roughly 9.8 milliliters were drawn from each donor. For the second PCR, which ran for roughly 7 to 11 cycles, a sample-barcoded 5' primer and a J-beta primer mix were used. MiXCR was run by TCRdb on the 5' RACE reads, yielding one entry per CDR3 protein. Here the sample spans over 1,200,000 distinct CDR3 sequences, roughly 59% being singletons. As concerns this clonotype: Its antigen remains unknown.

The source material was blood. The clonotype comes from a young man in good health.

The CDR3 DNA follows: TGTGCCAGCAGCTTGGCTCACAGGCTCTACGAGCAGTACTTC. Translating it yields CASSLAHRLYEQYF. The chain uses TRBV5-5 and TRBJ2-7, with a possible D match to TRBD1 (5 bases). The CDR3 is made up of 14 amino acids. Germline loops: CDR1 SGHKS, CDR2 YYEKEE (reference sequence). The germline V and J ends were trimmed by 0 bases and 3 bases, with 10 bases remaining between them.